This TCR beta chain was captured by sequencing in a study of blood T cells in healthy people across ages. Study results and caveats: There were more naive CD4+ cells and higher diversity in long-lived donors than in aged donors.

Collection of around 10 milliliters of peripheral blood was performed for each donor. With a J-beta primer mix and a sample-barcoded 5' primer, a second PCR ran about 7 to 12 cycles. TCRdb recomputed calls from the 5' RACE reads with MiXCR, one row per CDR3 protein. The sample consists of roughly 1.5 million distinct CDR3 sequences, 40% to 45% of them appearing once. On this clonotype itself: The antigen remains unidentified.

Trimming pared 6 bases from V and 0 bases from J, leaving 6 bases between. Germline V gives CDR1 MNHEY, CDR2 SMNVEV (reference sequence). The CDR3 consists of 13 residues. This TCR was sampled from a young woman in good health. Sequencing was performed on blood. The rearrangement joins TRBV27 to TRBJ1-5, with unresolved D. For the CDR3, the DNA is TGTGCCAGCAGGGGCACTAGCAATCAGCCCCAGCATTTT. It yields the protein CASRGTSNQPQHF.